This T cell receptor beta chain was identified during a study of T cells in narcolepsy. Germline loops: CDR1 MDHEN, CDR2 SYDVKM. The CDR3 length is 18 residues. The V segment lost 5 bases and the J segment 5 bases; nucleotides outside the gene matches: 19. Regarding the study as a whole: Autoreactive clonotypes reportedly recurred in blood of same and different patients, not controls.

As for this clone: As yet, its antigen is unknown.

Clones were read by immunoSEQ multiplex PCR, and TCRdb kept only the in-frame ones, dropping some. The sample yields about 25,000 clones, about 86% seen once. The clonotype was recovered from a human donor with narcolepsy. This chain joins TRBV28 and TRBJ2-7; 9 nucleotides agree with TRBD2. The specimen was CD45RA- memory CD4+ T cells from PBMCs. This CDR3 is CASSPGRVGLAGLNEQYF. Written as DNA, the CDR3 is TGTGCCAGCAGTCCCGGGAGGGTTGGCCTAGCGGGACTCAACGAGCAGTACTTC.